Shown below are 7 T cell receptor beta chains from a single sample sequenced in a study of blood T cell repertoires in COVID-19. Repertoires were generated with immunoSEQ multiplex PCR, while TCRdb's copy carries only in-frame clones and drops some. The table lists around 300,000 clones, around 86% of them singletons. The sample taken for sequencing was peripheral blood. Every receptor here comes from a man aged 45-65 years with acute or convalescent COVID-19.

The gene calls are TRBV28 and TRBJ1-4, with unresolved D. Germline CDR1 is MDHEN and CDR2 is SYDVKM. This CDR3 is built from 13 residues. Trimming took 6 bases from V and 8 from J, leaving 13 bases between them. CDR3 coding DNA: TGTGCCAGCAGCGGACTGGACGGAGAAAAACTGTTTTTT. Translation gives CASSGLDGEKLFF.

The rearrangement joins TRBV7-6 to TRBJ1-2, with D unclear. Trimming left V 5 bases short and J 0 bases short, with 13 bases between. The length of the CDR3 is 15 residues. The germline V gene has CDR1 SGHVS and CDR2 FNYEAQ. The CDR3 here is CASSPEGGANYGYTF. CDR3 coding DNA: TGTGCCAGCAGCCCCGAAGGAGGCGCTAACTATGGCTACACCTTC. Full variable domain (rest looked up from reference TRBV7-6 and TRBJ1-2): GAGVSQSPRYKVTKRGQDVALRCDPISGHVSLYWYRQALGQGPEFLTYFNYEAQQDKSGLPNDRFSAERPEGSISTLTIQRTEQRDSAMYRCASSPEGGANYGYTFGSGTRLTVV.

The chain is built from TRBV11-2 and TRBJ1-6; TRBD1 aligns across 10 bases. CDR1 is SGHAT and CDR2 is FQNNGV in the germline V gene. This CDR3 has 15 residues. The ends lost 0 bases at V and 10 bases at J; junction bases unmatched: 3. CDR3 region: CASSLEDRGRSPLHF. CDR3 sequence (DNA): TGTGCCAGCAGCTTAGAGGACAGGGGGAGATCACCCCTCCACTTT.

The CDR3 nucleotides read TGTGCCAGCAGCCAAGATTTTAACACGGGCTACACCTTC. Protein sequence: CASSQDFNTGYTF. The chain carries TRBV6-5 and TRBJ1-2, with D uncertain. Germline CDR1 MNHEY, CDR2 SVGAGI. The germline V and J ends were trimmed by 6 bases and 8 bases, with 16 bases remaining between them. The CDR3 contains 13 residues.

This chain links TRBV6-5 with TRBJ1-4; no firm D call. The ends were cut back, 4 bases at V and 8 bases at J, with 17 bases in the middle. The CDR3 has 15 residues. The germline CDR1 and CDR2 sequences are MNHEY and SVGAGI. The CDR3 nucleotides read TGTGCCAGCAGTTCCACCTGGACTGGGAGGGAAAAACTGTTTTTT. This codes for CASSSTWTGREKLFF.

J is TRBJ1-2 and V is TRBV23-1; maybe TRBD1 (5 bases). TRBV23-1 is known as an ORF, though its function is uncertain. Deletions cut 2 bases from V and 8 bases from J, with 21 bases between. The CDR3 runs to 16 residues. The CDR3 is CASSQVGLFIRRGYTF. The CDR3 DNA sequence: TGCGCCAGCAGTCAAGTGGGACTTTTCATCCGAAGGGGCTACACCTTC.

The chain couples TRBV5-1 to TRBJ1-5, with D maybe TRBD1 (5 bases). CDR3 size: 13 residues. V was trimmed by 4 bases and J by 4 bases, leaving 9 bases between them. Germline-derived CDR1 and CDR2 are SGHRS and YFSETQ. CDR3 loop: CASSAPGNQPQHF. CDR3 bases: TGCGCCAGCAGCGCCCCAGGGAATCAGCCCCAGCATTTT. The whole variable domain, filled in from reference TRBV5-1 and TRBJ1-5, reads KAGVTQTPRYLIKTRGQQVTLSCSPISGHRSVSWYQQTPGQGLQFLFEYFSETQRNKGNFPGRFSGRQFSNSRSEMNVSTLELGDSALYLCASSAPGNQPQHFGDGTRLSIL.